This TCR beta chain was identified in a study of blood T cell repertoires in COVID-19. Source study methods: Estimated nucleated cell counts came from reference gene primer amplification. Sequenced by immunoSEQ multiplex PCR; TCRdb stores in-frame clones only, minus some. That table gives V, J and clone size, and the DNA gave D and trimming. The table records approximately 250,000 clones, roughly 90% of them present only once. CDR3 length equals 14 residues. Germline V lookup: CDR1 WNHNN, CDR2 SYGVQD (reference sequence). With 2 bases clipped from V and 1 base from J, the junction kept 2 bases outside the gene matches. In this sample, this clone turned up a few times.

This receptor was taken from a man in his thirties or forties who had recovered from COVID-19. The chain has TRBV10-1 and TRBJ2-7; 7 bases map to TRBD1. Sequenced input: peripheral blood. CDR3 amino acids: CASSEGDSSYEQYF. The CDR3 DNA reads TGCGCCAGCAGTGAGGGGGACAGTTCCTACGAGCAGTACTTC.